This TCR beta chain is drawn from a study of CDR3 diversity in severe acne. Germline-derived CDR1 and CDR2 are SEHNR and FQNEAQ (reference sequence). This CDR3 is built from 11 residues. V lost 8 bases, J lost 9 bases, and 11 bases lay in between. TCRdb used MiXCR to reprocess the PCR reads, holding one entry per CDR3 protein. Among over 100,000 distinct CDR3 sequences, roughly half were seen once, and the ten largest hold roughly 12%. V usage is TRBV7-9 and J usage is TRBJ1-5; perhaps TRBD1 as D (6 bases). The sequence was collected from a male donor with acne. Sequenced input: blood. CDR3: CASGGQGPQHF. The CDR3 DNA sequence: TGTGCCAGCGGGGGGCAGGGGCCCCAGCATTTT.